The 30 T cell receptor beta chains listed next were all sequenced from one sample in a study of regulatory T cells in long-lasting Graves disease. Sequencing libraries for TCR beta were prepared with iRepertoire HTBI primers and Arm-PCR of CDR3 regions. TCRdb ran MiXCR on the multiplex PCR reads and lists one entry per CDR3 protein. The profile covers 500,000 or so distinct CDR3 sequences, with approximately 16% appearing a single time and approximately 25% taken by the ten largest. Time point noted: newly diagnosed GD, antithyroid drugs for less than 3 months. Isolated PBMC RNA provided the starting material for the TCR library. These data were likewise used in another study, on T cells in Graves' hyperthyroidism and ophthalmopathy.

The sample was peripheral blood mononuclear cells (PBMCs), taken at new diagnosis, from a patient treated with antithyroid drugs. These receptors all stem from a woman aged 40-65 years with Graves disease.

In this sample, this clonotype turned up a few times. This chain connects TRBV9 to TRBJ1-4; D possibly corresponds to TRBD1 (6 bases). The CDR3 consists of 14 residues. Germline values: CDR1 SGDLS, CDR2 YYNGEE. V was cut by 3 bases and J by 4 bases, with 10 bases left in between. CDR3 DNA: TGTGCCAGCAGCGGCGACAGGAATAATGAAAAACTGTTTTTT. It codes for CASSGDRNNEKLFF.

The chain carries TRBV6-1 and TRBJ2-7; 9 bases are shared with TRBD1. The length of the CDR3 is 15 residues. The trim removed 2 bases at V and 3 bases at J, leaving 5 bases unmatched. Germline values: CDR1 MNHNS, CDR2 SASEGT. The CDR3 coding sequence is TGTGCCAGCAGTGAATTGGGGACAGGGAGCTACGAGCAGTACTTC. Translating gives CASSELGTGSYEQYF.

In its sample, this clonotype was seen a few times. The chain uses TRBV5-1 and TRBJ2-5; D unclear. The V end was cut by 0 bases, the J end by 9 bases, with 15 bases between. The CDR3 contains 14 residues. Germline V gene lookup returns CDR1 SGHRS and CDR2 YFSETQ. DNA of the CDR3: TGCGCCAGCAGCTTGGATGACCCCCTCTCGGCCCAGTACTTC. Amino acids: CASSLDDPLSAQYF.

This clonotype was counted at least ten times. The junction departs from germline at one end; a sequencing error may be responsible. CDR3 sequence reads: CANSLRIQEYYGYTF. CDR3 nucleotide sequence: TGTGCCAACAGCCTCAGGATACAGGAGTACTATGGCTACACCTTC. The rearrangement joins TRBV3-1 to TRBJ1-2; possible D gene TRBD1, 5 bases. The length of the CDR3 is 15 residues. The germline gives CDR1 LGHDT, CDR2 YNNKEL (reference sequence).

This clonotype has a count of ten or more. The chain links TRBV20-1 to TRBJ2-3; 8 positions agree with TRBD2. This CDR3 comprises 14 residues. Germline CDR1 is DFQATT and CDR2 is SNEGSKA (reference sequence). CDR3 sequence reads: CSLRGGFGTDTQYF. The CDR3 DNA sequence: TGCAGCCTACGGGGGGGCTTTGGCACAGATACGCAGTATTTT.

This clonotype occurred many times. The DNA of the CDR3 is TGTGCCAGCAGTGAAGGCCCCCTAGATGAGCAGTTCTTC. Translation: CASSEGPLDEQFF. This chain links TRBV2 with TRBJ2-1, with no clear D. V lost 1 base, J lost 8 bases, and 9 bases lay in between. Per the germline V gene, CDR1 is SNHLY and CDR2 is FYNNEI. This CDR3 is built from 13 residues.

This clonotype was observed a few times. The chain has TRBV5-1 and TRBJ2-6; tentative D call: TRBD2 (6 bases). From germline, CDR1 is SGHRS and CDR2 YFSETQ. V shed 4 bases and J shed 8 bases, with 13 bases lying between them. The CDR3 totals 14 residues. The CDR3 reads CASSSTGGTNVLTF. The CDR3 DNA reads as TGCGCCAGCAGCAGCACCGGGGGAACCAACGTCCTGACTTTC.

This clonotype was counted at least ten times. V gene TRBV12-3 or TRBV12-4 combines with J gene TRBJ1-2; D is unclear. Trimming cost V 6 bases and J 4 bases, with 9 bases left between them. This CDR3 is built from 12 residues. CDR3 protein: CASSRSGYGYTF. The CDR3 DNA follows: TGTGCCAGCAGCCGCAGCGGCTATGGCTACACCTTC.

This clonotype was found many times. The chain recombines TRBV10-3 with TRBJ1-2; D gene uncertain. CDR1 and CDR2 from the germline V gene are ENHRY and SYGVKD. The V end was cut by 2 bases, the J end by 8 bases, with 15 bases between. The CDR3 covers 14 residues. The chain's CDR3 is CAISERAGIEGYTF. The CDR3 DNA reads as TGTGCCATCAGTGAGAGGGCAGGCATAGAAGGCTACACCTTC.

This clonotype turned up a few times. V and J are TRBV25-1 and TRBJ2-7; 10 bases map to TRBD1. The CDR3 is 15 residues long. Germline V lookup: CDR1 MGHDK, CDR2 SYGVNS. J lost 1 base, V lost 4 bases, and 4 bases had no gene match. This chain's CDR3 is CASSGAGQGSYEQYF. DNA for the CDR3: TGTGCCAGCAGTGGTGCGGGACAGGGGTCCTACGAGCAGTACTTC.

This rearrangement joins TRBV5-1 to TRBJ1-4, with D perhaps TRBD1 (5 bases). Germline V CDR1 and CDR2: SGHRS, YFSETQ. Between the trimmed V and J ends, which lost 4 bases and 7 bases, there was a span of 17 bases. This CDR3 has 15 amino acids. CDR3: CASSPGRGGGEKLFF. In DNA, the CDR3 is TGCGCCAGCAGCCCGGGGAGGGGTGGCGGTGAAAAACTGTTTTTT.

The sample holds a few counts of this clonotype. CDR3 nucleotide sequence: TGTGCCAGCTCACTACGGGACAGTCCCTTGCCTAATGAAAAACTGTTTTTT. Translated, it gives CASSLRDSPLPNEKLFF. The chain links TRBV18 to TRBJ1-4, with 7 bases fitting TRBD1. This CDR3 has 17 amino acids. Germline V gene lookup returns CDR1 KGHSH and CDR2 LQKENI. Trimming took 4 bases from V and 3 from J; bases not matched to a gene: 11. The full variable domain, its missing parts supplied by reference TRBV18 and TRBJ1-4, is NAGVMQNPRHLVRRRGQEARLRCSPMKGHSHVYWYRQLPEEGLKFMVYLQKENIIDESGMPKERFSAEFPKEGPSILRIQQVVRGDSAAYFCASSLRDSPLPNEKLFFGSGTQLSVL.

As for this clonotype: A clone one base away is much larger, so this may be a read error. The genes are TRBV6-5 and TRBJ2-5, with D perhaps matching TRBD1 or TRBD2 (5 bases each). CDR1 and CDR2 (germline): MNHEY, SVGAGI. The CDR3 has 14 amino acids. The CDR3 here is CASSYAGLGETQHF. DNA for the CDR3: TGTGCCAGCAGTTATGCAGGGCTGGGAGAGACCCAGCACTTC.

As regards this clonotype: The CDR3 carries no conserved terminal phenylalanine or tryptophan, so it likely arises from a read error. The rearrangement joins TRBV20-1 to TRBJ1-5; D gene unclear. With 3 bases removed from V and 2 bases from J, the gap between germline ends came to 14 bases. Germline lookup yields CDR1 DFQATT and CDR2 SNEGSKA (reference sequence). The CDR3 has 15 residues. The CDR3, as DNA: TGCAGTGCTAGGGACGGACTTGGGGGCAATCAGCCCCAGCATTCT. Protein: CSARDGLGGNQPQHS.

This clonotype was counted at least ten times. The chain employs TRBV12-3 or TRBV12-4 and TRBJ2-1, with TRBD2 matching over 10 bases. V gave up 8 bases and J gave up 8 bases; unmatched junction bases: 6. CDR3 length: 13 amino acids. The CDR3 here is CASWGLAFDEQFF. The CDR3 coding sequence is TGTGCCAGCTGGGGACTAGCGTTCGATGAGCAGTTCTTC.

The chain combines TRBV29-1 with TRBJ2-7; 10 bases fit TRBD1. Unmatched junction bases numbered 3, after V lost 5 bases and J lost 2 bases. The CDR3 spans 13 residues. Per germline, CDR1 SQVTM and CDR2 ANQGSEA. CDR3 nucleotides: TGCAGCGTTCGACAGGGGGCGACCTACGAGCAGTACTTC. Translation: CSVRQGATYEQYF.

The chain employs TRBV12-3 or TRBV12-4 and TRBJ1-6, with TRBD1 matching over 11 bases. CDR3 size: 15 residues. The V segment lost 5 bases and the J segment 15 bases; nucleotides outside the gene matches: 12. The CDR3: CASSPGTGGFLRLHF. The CDR3 coding sequence is TGTGCCAGCAGTCCCGGGACAGGGGGATTTTTGCGCCTCCACTTT.

This rearrangement joins TRBV9 to TRBJ1-5; TRBD1 matches 11 bases. The germline gives CDR1 SGDLS, CDR2 YYNGEE. The CDR3 is 14 amino acids. V lost 2 bases to trimming and J lost 6 bases; unmatched junction nucleotides: 1. The CDR3: CASSVGTGGQPQHF. The CDR3 nucleotides are TGTGCCAGCAGCGTCGGGACAGGGGGTCAGCCCCAGCATTTT.

This clonotype appeared many times. The J gene is TRBJ1-1, the V gene TRBV18, with D possibly being TRBD1 (6 bases). V lost 3 bases, J lost 1 base, and 9 bases lay in between. CDR1 and CDR2 from the germline V gene are KGHSH and LQKENI. CDR3 length: 14 amino acids. CDR3 loop: CASSPQGGNTEAFF. CDR3 sequence (DNA): TGTGCCAGCTCACCTCAAGGGGGGAACACTGAAGCTTTCTTT.

A single count supports this clonotype. V is TRBV4-1 and J is TRBJ1-3; D not resolved. The CDR3 is 17 residues long. Trimming stripped 1 base from V and 4 bases from J, with 17 bases between. The V gene's germline CDR1 is MGHRA and CDR2 YSYEKL. The CDR3 DNA reads as TGCGCCAGCAGCCAAGCCCCGACGGCCGCGAAAGGAAACACCATATATTTT. Its translation: CASSQAPTAAKGNTIYF.

CDR3 bases: TGCGCCAGCAGCCAAGGGACAGAACGTTATGGCTACACCTTC. It encodes CASSQGTERYGYTF. This sequence joins TRBV4-1 and TRBJ1-2, with D possibly being TRBD1 (6 bases). Trimming removed 1 base from V and 5 bases from J, with 11 bases in between. Germline V gene sequence: CDR1 MGHRA, CDR2 YSYEKL. CDR3 length: 14 amino acids.

Comments on this clonotype: Sequence at one end of the junction differs from germline and may be a read error. This chain joins TRBV10-3 and TRBJ2-5; TRBD2 agrees at 10 bases. The CDR3 is 15 residues long. Germline V gene data show CDR1 as ENHRY and CDR2 as SYGVKD. CDR3: CASSEVAGGRETQYF. CDR3 nucleotides: TGTGCCAGCAGTGAAGTAGCGGGGGGACGCGAGACCCAGTACTTC.

This clonotype was picked up many times. The CDR3 is CSARGQLRLLDEKLFF. The CDR3 DNA reads as TGCAGTGCTAGAGGACAGCTAAGGTTACTTGATGAAAAACTGTTTTTT. The chain employs TRBV20-1 and TRBJ1-4; weak D call: TRBD1 (5 bases). This CDR3 has 16 residues. Germline CDR1 is DFQATT and CDR2 is SNEGSKA (reference sequence). V was cut by 1 base and J by 6 bases, with 18 bases left in between.

This clonotype was picked up many times. The J gene is TRBJ2-5, the V gene TRBV20-1, with TRBD2 identical over 12 bases. CDR1 is DFQATT, CDR2 SNEGSKA, per germline (reference sequence). This CDR3 region has 16 residues. Trimming cost V 6 bases and J 0 bases; bases outside gene matches: 8. CDR3 sequence: CSALTSGGSYQETQYF. The CDR3 region has the DNA TGCAGTGCCCTGACTAGCGGGGGATCGTACCAAGAGACCCAGTACTTC.

This clonotype was detected ten times or more. The chain joins TRBV5-1 to TRBJ1-1; D is perhaps TRBD1 (5 bases). Trimming stripped 2 bases from V and 0 bases from J, with 23 bases between. From germline, CDR1 is SGHRS and CDR2 YFSETQ. The CDR3 runs 19 residues. CDR3 DNA sequence: TGCGCCAGCAGCTTACCCCTTGGCCAGGGCCTATCCCTGAACACTGAAGCTTTCTTT. Translation: CASSLPLGQGLSLNTEAFF.

Many counts were recorded for this clonotype. The rearrangement links TRBV12-3 or TRBV12-4 to TRBJ2-3; D is possibly TRBD2 (7 bases). Trimming cost V 3 bases and J 0 bases, with 10 bases left between them. This CDR3 contains 15 residues. DNA of the CDR3: TGTGCCAGCAGTTTCGAGGGGGGGAGCACAGATACGCAGTATTTT. Translating gives CASSFEGGSTDTQYF.

The chain's CDR3 is CASSQRSDNQPQHF. The CDR3 DNA reads as TGTGCCAGCAGTCAGCGATCGGACAATCAGCCCCAGCATTTT. J is TRBJ1-5 and V is TRBV12-3 or TRBV12-4; unclear D gene. Trimming cost V 5 bases and J 3 bases, with 11 bases left between them. The CDR3 sequence is 14 residues long.

This clonotype was counted many times. CDR3 loop: CASSLEEGGKDTQYF. In DNA form, the CDR3 reads TGCGCCAGCAGCTTGGAGGAGGGGGGGAAAGATACGCAGTATTTT. V is TRBV5-1 and J is TRBJ2-3; D perhaps matches TRBD2 (7 bases). Trimming pared 0 bases from V and 5 bases from J, leaving 13 bases between. This CDR3 contains 15 residues. Per the germline V gene, CDR1 is SGHRS and CDR2 is YFSETQ.

This clonotype was seen repeatedly, ten times or more. The chain recombines TRBV6-2 or TRBV6-3 with TRBJ2-5; 10 nucleotides agree with TRBD2. V shed 6 bases, J shed 4 bases, and the junction held 5 bases outside the gene matches. Germline CDR1 and CDR2: MNHEY and SVGEGT. The CDR3 runs 14 residues. CDR3 sequence: CASRSPSGGETQYF. The CDR3 DNA reads TGTGCCAGCAGGTCCCCTAGCGGGGGAGAGACCCAGTACTTC.

The chain links TRBV12-3 or TRBV12-4 to TRBJ1-6, with 7 bases that match TRBD1. The CDR3 has 14 residues. V shed 7 bases and J 8 bases; nucleotides not matched to a gene: 8. The CDR3 bases are TGTGCCAGCACCTTGGAGGGGGCAGATTCACCCCTCCACTTT. Residues: CASTLEGADSPLHF.